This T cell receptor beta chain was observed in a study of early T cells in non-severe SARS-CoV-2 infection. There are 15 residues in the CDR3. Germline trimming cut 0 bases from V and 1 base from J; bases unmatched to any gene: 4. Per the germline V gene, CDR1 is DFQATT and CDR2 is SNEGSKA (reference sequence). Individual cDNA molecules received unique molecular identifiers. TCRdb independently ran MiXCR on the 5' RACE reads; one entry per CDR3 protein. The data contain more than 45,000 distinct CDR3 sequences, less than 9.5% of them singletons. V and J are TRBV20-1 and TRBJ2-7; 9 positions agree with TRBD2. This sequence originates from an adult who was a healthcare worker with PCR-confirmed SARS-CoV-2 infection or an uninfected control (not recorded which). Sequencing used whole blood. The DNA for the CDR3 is TGCAGTGCTAGAGATGTAGCGGGAGTATCCTACGAGCAGTACTTC. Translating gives CSARDVAGVSYEQYF.